These 8 T cell receptor beta chains came from one sample sequenced in a study of cytomegalovirus exposure and HLA in healthy donors. A multiplex PCR was run with 60 Vbeta primers and 13 Jbeta primers. Measured with immunoSEQ multiplex PCR; TCRdb has only the in-frame clones, and not every one. The table has some 150,000 clones, about 72% seen once; the top ten hold approximately 2%. Sequenced material: PBMCs. The source is a man aged 35 to 55 in good health and CMV-seronegative.

CDR3 DNA: TGTGCCAGCATCTCAAAACCCTCGGGACTGACACTTTACAATGAGCAGTTCTTC. Amino acids: CASISKPSGLTLYNEQFF. The chain employs TRBV21-1 and TRBJ2-1; TRBD2 reflects the table's D call only, with no check against the DNA. TRBV21-1 corresponds to a pseudogene. The CDR3 spans 18 residues.

The chain is built from TRBV2 and TRBJ2-5; D is undetermined. With the DNA end fitting TRBJ2-7 better, the J assignment may be wrong. Germline V gene sequence: CDR1 SNHLY, CDR2 FYNNEI. The length of the CDR3 is 14 residues. CDR3 bases: TGTGCCAGCATTTCCGGAATAAAGAACTACGAGCAGTACTTC. This codes for CASISGIKNYEQYF.

The V and J genes are TRBV4-1 and TRBJ2-7; possible D gene TRBD1, 6 bases. This CDR3 region has 13 residues. Germline V CDR1 and CDR2: MGHRA, YSYEKL. V lost 0 bases and J 6 bases, leaving 9 bases between the germline ends. CDR3 sequence: CASSQEGGAEQYF. CDR3 nucleotide sequence: TGCGCCAGCAGCCAAGAAGGGGGTGCCGAGCAGTACTTC.

The chain recombines TRBV10-3 with TRBJ2-3; 8 nucleotides agree with TRBD1. V lost 1 base and J lost 4; bases outside the gene matches: 4. This CDR3 is built from 15 residues. Per the germline V gene, CDR1 is ENHRY and CDR2 is SYGVKD. The CDR3 protein is CAISEWGRGPDTQYF. CDR3 nucleotide sequence: TGTGCCATCAGTGAGTGGGGCAGGGGGCCAGATACGCAGTATTTT.

This clone was recorded a few times. The V gene is TRBV5-8, the J gene TRBJ2-5; 7 bases match TRBD1. CDR1 and CDR2 from the germline V gene are SGHTS and YDEGEE. The J segment lost 5 bases and the V segment lost 2 bases, leaving 12 bases of the junction unmatched. The CDR3 extends over 16 amino acids. The CDR3 region has the DNA TGTGCCAGCAGCTTTGGTTCACAGGGGACGGGGGAGACCCAGTACTTC. Translating gives CASSFGSQGTGETQYF.

This clone was found a few times. The chain couples TRBV2 to TRBJ1-5; D perhaps matches TRBD1 (6 bases). CDR1 is SNHLY, CDR2 FYNNEI, per germline. The V and J ends lost 1 base and 0 bases respectively, with 13 bases between them. The CDR3 spans 17 residues. The CDR3 protein is CASSEGQGYNSNQPQHF. Here the CDR3 DNA reads TGTGCCAGCAGTGAAGGGCAGGGGTACAATAGCAATCAGCCCCAGCATTTT. The variable domain in full, with the rest retrieved from reference TRBV2 and TRBJ1-5, is EPEVTQTPSHQVTQMGQEVILRCVPISNHLYFYWYRQILGQKVEFLVSFYNNEISEKSEIFDDQFSVERPDGSNFTLKIRSTKLEDSAMYFCASSEGQGYNSNQPQHFGDGTRLSIL.

As DNA, the CDR3 is TGTGCCAGCAGTTCCCCCTCGGGGTCTGGAAACACCATATATTTT. It codes for CASSSPSGSGNTIYF. The V gene is TRBV28, the J gene TRBJ1-3, with D hard to call. Trimming stripped 4 bases from V and 1 base from J, with 11 bases between. This CDR3 contains 15 residues. CDR1 MDHEN and CDR2 SYDVKM come from the germline V gene.

The genes are TRBV2 and TRBJ2-5; 11 bases are a match to TRBD2. The germline V gene has CDR1 SNHLY and CDR2 FYNNEI. The CDR3 extends over 15 amino acids. V trimming: 4 bases; J trimming: 5 bases; junction bases outside the gene matches: 6. CDR3 protein: CASSARLAGRETQYF. The CDR3 DNA sequence: TGTGCCAGCAGTGCTAGACTAGCGGGGCGGGAGACCCAGTACTTC.